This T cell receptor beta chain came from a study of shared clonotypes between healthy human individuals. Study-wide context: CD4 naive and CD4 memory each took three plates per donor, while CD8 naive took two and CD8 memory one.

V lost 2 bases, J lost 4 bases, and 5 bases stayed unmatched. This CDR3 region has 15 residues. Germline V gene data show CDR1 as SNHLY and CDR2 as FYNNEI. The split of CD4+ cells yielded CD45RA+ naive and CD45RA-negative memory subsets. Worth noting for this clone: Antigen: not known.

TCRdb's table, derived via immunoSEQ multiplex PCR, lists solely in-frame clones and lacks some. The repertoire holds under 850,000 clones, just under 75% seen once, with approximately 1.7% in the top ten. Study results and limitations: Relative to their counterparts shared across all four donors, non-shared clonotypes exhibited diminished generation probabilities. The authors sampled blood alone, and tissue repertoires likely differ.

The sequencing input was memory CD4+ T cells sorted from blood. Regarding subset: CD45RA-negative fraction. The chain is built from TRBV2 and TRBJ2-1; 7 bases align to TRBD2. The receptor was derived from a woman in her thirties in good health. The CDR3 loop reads CASSEQAGWYNEQFF. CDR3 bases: TGTGCCAGCAGTGAACAAGCGGGATGGTACAATGAGCAGTTCTTC.